The sequence of this T cell receptor beta chain was determined in a study of shared clonotypes between healthy human individuals. About the study: CD4 naive cells filled three plates per donor, CD4 memory three, CD8 naive two and CD8 memory one.

Trimming left V 6 bases short and J 4 bases short, with 18 bases between. Germline V gives CDR1 SQVTM, CDR2 ANQGSEA. This CDR3 has 14 amino acids. It was CD45RO-negative cells, positively selected for CCR7, that made up naive CD8 cells, with terminally differentiated effector memory CD45RA+ cells excluded. Generated by immunoSEQ multiplex PCR, the TCRdb table keeps only in-frame clones and is missing some. The repertoire holds about 2 million clones, approximately 94% seen once, with roughly 1.1% in the top ten. What was sequenced was naive CD8+ T cells sorted from blood. The chain links TRBV29-1 to TRBJ1-2; unclear D gene. The sequence was obtained from a man between 18 and 29 years old in good health. The CDR3 region has the DNA TGCAGCGTCCAATACCGAGACACCCCCTATGGCTACACCTTC. Translating gives CSVQYRDTPYGYTF.